This T cell receptor beta chain was captured by sequencing in a study of OX40 agonist ivuxolimab in advanced cancers. Study background: Ivuxolimab was administered intravenously to patients at 0.01 to 10 mg/kg every 2 weeks. Enrolled patients in dose escalation had cancers that were hepatocellular carcinoma, melanoma, renal cell or head and neck cancer.

As concerns this clone: Its antigen is unknown.

The assay was immunoSEQ multiplex PCR, and TCRdb's table has in-frame clones only and misses some. The repertoire holds fewer than 100,000 clones, with roughly nine tenths as singletons. Trimming cost V 6 bases and J 7 bases, with 13 bases left between them. This CDR3 comprises 13 residues. CDR1 is SGHAT and CDR2 is FQNNGV in the germline V gene. Study outcomes and limitations: The study found that CD8+ T cells averaged more expanded clones than CD4+.

Sequencing used CD4+ or CD8+ T cells sorted from blood, obtained in a trial of the OX40 agonist ivuxolimab. The receptor was derived from an adult with an advanced solid tumor such as melanoma, head and neck, liver or kidney cancer. The chain employs TRBV11-2 and TRBJ1-5; no definite D call. CDR3 DNA sequence: TGTGCCAGCAGTCCCAATCTCGGGCAGCCCCAGCATTTT. This gives the protein CASSPNLGQPQHF.